Following are 9 T cell receptor beta chains from one sample sequenced in a study of OX40 agonist ivuxolimab in advanced cancers. TCRdb keeps only in-frame clones here, not all; method: immunoSEQ multiplex PCR. The sample lists around 64,000 clones, over 80% occurring once. The sequenced sample was CD4+ or CD8+ T cells sorted from blood, obtained in a trial of the OX40 agonist ivuxolimab. These receptors were collected from an adult with an advanced solid tumor such as melanoma, head and neck, liver or kidney cancer.

The chain recombines TRBV15 with TRBJ1-5; weak D call: TRBD1 (5 bases). With 0 bases removed from V and 1 base from J, the gap between germline ends came to 10 bases. CDR3 length: 16 amino acids. CDR1 and CDR2 (germline): LNHNV, YYDKDF (reference sequence). The CDR3 spells CATSRDAGVSNQPQHF. The CDR3 DNA reads as TGTGCCACCAGCAGAGATGCGGGGGTCAGCAATCAGCCCCAGCATTTT.

J is TRBJ2-5 and V is TRBV18, with D perhaps matching TRBD1 (6 bases). Trimming shortened V by 5 bases and J by 0 bases, and 13 bases separated the two germline ends. CDR1 and CDR2 from the germline V gene are KGHSH and LQKENI. The CDR3 has 15 residues. The CDR3 protein is CASSFSGTYQETQYF. DNA of the CDR3: TGTGCCAGCTCATTCTCCGGGACATACCAAGAGACCCAGTACTTC.

The rearrangement links TRBV11-2 to TRBJ1-2; D not resolved. This CDR3 is 12 amino acids long. Germline V gives CDR1 SGHAT, CDR2 FQNNGV. With 11 bases removed from V and 8 bases from J, the gap between germline ends came to 18 bases. The CDR3 is CASQEGVGGYTF. Here the CDR3 DNA reads TGTGCCTCCCAAGAAGGAGTGGGGGGCTACACCTTC.

The V call is TRBV2, the J call TRBJ2-7, with D unclear. The CDR3 spans 14 residues. Germline V gene data show CDR1 as SNHLY and CDR2 as FYNNEI. V lost 5 bases and J lost 3, with 14 bases in between. Written as DNA, the CDR3 is TGTGCCAGCAGTCCCGCGGACCCAAACTACGAGCAGTACTTC. Encoded protein: CASSPADPNYEQYF.

The J gene is TRBJ1-6, the V gene TRBV27; D remains unclear. V was clipped by 6 bases and J by 11 bases, with 17 bases between them. The CDR3 consists of 14 residues. Per the germline V gene, CDR1 is MNHEY and CDR2 is SMNVEV (reference sequence). The DNA for the CDR3 is TGTGCCAGCAGGTTAGGGCCTAATGGGCCACCCCTCCACTTT. As protein: CASRLGPNGPPLHF.

This clone is a singleton in its sample. The chain has TRBV11-2 and TRBJ2-7; D unresolved. This CDR3 has 13 residues. The V end lost 1 base, the J end lost 0 bases, and 4 bases lay between the germline ends. Germline CDR1 reads SGHAT; CDR2 reads FQNNGV. The CDR3 sequence is CASSLGYSYEQYF. CDR3 nucleotides: TGTGCCAGCAGCTTAGGTTACTCCTACGAGCAGTACTTC. Full variable domain (remainder filled in from reference TRBV11-2 and TRBJ2-7): EAGVAQSPRYKIIEKRQSVAFWCNPISGHATLYWYQQILGQGPKLLIQFQNNGVVDDSQLPKDRFSAERLKGVDSTLKIQPAKLEDSAVYLCASSLGYSYEQYFGPGTRLTVT.

This sequence joins TRBV27 and TRBJ2-3, with D hard to call. Deletions cut 0 bases from V and 4 bases from J, with 8 bases between. In germline, CDR1 is MNHEY, CDR2 SMNVEV (reference sequence). This CDR3 is built from 14 residues. The CDR3 nucleotides are TGTGCCAGCAGTTTATCGATCTCCGCAGATACGCAGTATTTT. Its protein is CASSLSISADTQYF.

The gene calls are TRBV7-9 and TRBJ2-2; D unclear. Germline CDR1 SEHNR, CDR2 FQNEAQ (reference sequence). Trimming cost V 5 bases and J 0 bases, with 7 bases left between them. The CDR3 sequence is 14 residues long. This CDR3 is CASSPSSNTGELFF. The CDR3 bases are TGTGCCAGCAGCCCTAGTTCGAACACCGGGGAGCTGTTTTTT. Using reference TRBV7-9 and TRBJ2-2 for the parts outside the CDR3, the full variable domain is DTGVSQNPRHKITKRGQNVTFRCDPISEHNRLYWYRQTLGQGPEFLTYFQNEAQLEKSRLLSDRFSAERPKGSFSTLEIQRTEQGDSAMYLCASSPSSNTGELFFGEGSRLTVL.

A note on this clone: Additional DNA sequences in this sample encode the identical CDR3. The CDR3, as DNA: TGTGCCAGCAGCCTAGGCAATGAGCAGTTCTTC. Protein sequence: CASSLGNEQFF. The chain carries TRBV7-9 and TRBJ2-1, with D uncertain. CDR1 and CDR2 from the germline V gene are SEHNR and FQNEAQ (reference sequence). CDR3 length equals 11 residues. Between the trimmed V and J ends, which lost 5 bases and 6 bases, there was a span of 5 bases. The full variable domain, its missing parts supplied by reference TRBV7-9 and TRBJ2-1, is DTGVSQNPRHKITKRGQNVTFRCDPISEHNRLYWYRQTLGQGPEFLTYFQNEAQLEKSRLLSDRFSAERPKGSFSTLEIQRTEQGDSAMYLCASSLGNEQFFGPGTRLTVL.